What follows are 4 T cell receptor beta chains derived from one specimen sequenced in a study of circulating tumor DNA in untreated peripheral T-cell lymphoma. The method was immunoSEQ multiplex PCR; TCRdb's version includes in-frame clones alone and lacks a portion of them. Of 9,500 to 13,000 clones listed, about 75% are singletons. The sequenced sample was tumor tissue. The receptors shown here come from a human donor with peripheral T-cell lymphoma.

V usage is TRBV11-3 and J usage is TRBJ2-4; unclear D gene. CDR3 size: 16 residues. Germline-derived CDR1 and CDR2 are SGHNT and YENEEA. V dropped 1 base and J dropped 0 bases, with 10 bases sitting between them. The CDR3: CASSLVPILAKNIQYF. The DNA for the CDR3 is TGTGCCAGCAGCTTAGTGCCGATCCTAGCCAAAAACATTCAGTACTTC.

The chain links TRBV19 to TRBJ1-5; 10 bases line up with TRBD1. Germline CDR1 and CDR2: LNHDA and SQIVND (reference sequence). The CDR3 sequence is 15 residues long. V lost 7 bases, J lost 1 base, and 4 bases stayed unmatched. The CDR3 here is CASTWTGGSNQPQHF. The CDR3 nucleotides read TGTGCCAGTACCTGGACAGGGGGGAGCAATCAGCCCCAGCATTTT.

This clone appeared a few times. The chain uses TRBV11-3 and TRBJ1-3, with TRBD1 as a possible D gene (6 bases). V was cut by 2 bases and J by 2 bases, with 10 bases left in between. This CDR3 comprises 15 residues. Germline V gives CDR1 SGHNT, CDR2 YENEEA. The CDR3 region is CASSLTGSPGNTIYF. In nucleotides, the CDR3 is TGTGCCAGCAGCTTAACAGGGAGCCCTGGAAACACCATATATTTT.

Only a few counts were recorded for this clone. The chain's CDR3 is CASTQSGGPFDIQYF. The CDR3 DNA follows: TGTGCCAGCACCCAATCCGGGGGGCCATTTGACATTCAGTACTTC. The V and J genes are TRBV6-8 and TRBJ2-4; TRBD2 might be the D (7 bases). Trimming pared 7 bases from V and 8 bases from J, leaving 21 bases between. Germline V gives CDR1 MNHGY, CDR2 SAAAGT. The CDR3 totals 15 residues.